The clone carrying this T cell receptor (beta chain) was seen only a few times. This sample was included in a study of cytomegalovirus exposure and HLA in healthy donors. The PCR contained 60 Vbeta and 13 Jbeta primers. The protocol was immunoSEQ multiplex PCR, while the TCRdb copy is restricted to in-frame clones and leaves out a portion. There are more than 65,000 clones in the sample; 65% to 85% occur only once, and under 25% lies in the top ten. Looked up from germline, CDR1 is SGHKS and CDR2 is YYEKEE (reference sequence). Trimming left V 0 bases short and J 4 bases short, with 13 bases between. This CDR3 contains 15 residues.

The clonotype was recovered from a woman aged 40 to 50 in good health and CMV-seropositive. The sequenced sample was PBMCs. V and J are TRBV5-5 and TRBJ1-2; D gene uncertain. The CDR3 DNA reads as TGTGCCAGCAGCTTGGAAACCGGGGTGGGCTATGGCTACACCTTC. Residues: CASSLETGVGYGYTF.